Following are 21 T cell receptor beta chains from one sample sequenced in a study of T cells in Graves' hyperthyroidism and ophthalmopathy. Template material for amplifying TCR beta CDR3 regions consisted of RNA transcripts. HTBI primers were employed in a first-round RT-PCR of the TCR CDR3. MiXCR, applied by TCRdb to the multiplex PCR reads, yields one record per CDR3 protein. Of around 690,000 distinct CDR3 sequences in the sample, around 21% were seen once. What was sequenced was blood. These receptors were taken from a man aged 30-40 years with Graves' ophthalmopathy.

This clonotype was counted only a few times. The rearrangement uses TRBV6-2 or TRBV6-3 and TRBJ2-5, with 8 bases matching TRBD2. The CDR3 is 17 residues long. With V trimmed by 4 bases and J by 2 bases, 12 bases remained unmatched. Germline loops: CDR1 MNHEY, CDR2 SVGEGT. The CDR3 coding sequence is TGTGCCAGCAGTTGGGTTCGGAACCCGGGGGGGCAAGAGACCCAGTACTTC. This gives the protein CASSWVRNPGGQETQYF.

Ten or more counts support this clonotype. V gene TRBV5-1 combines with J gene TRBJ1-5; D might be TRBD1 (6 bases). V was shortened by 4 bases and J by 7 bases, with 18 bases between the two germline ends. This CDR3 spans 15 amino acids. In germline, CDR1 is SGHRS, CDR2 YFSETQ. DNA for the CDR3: TGCGCCAGCAGCCCCGGGGGTGCAGGGGAGCAGCCCCAGCATTTT. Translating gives CASSPGGAGEQPQHF.

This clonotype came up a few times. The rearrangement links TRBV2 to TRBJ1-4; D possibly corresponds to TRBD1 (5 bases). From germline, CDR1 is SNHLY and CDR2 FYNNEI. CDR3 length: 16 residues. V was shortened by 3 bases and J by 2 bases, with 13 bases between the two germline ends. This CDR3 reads CASSELGAATNEKLFF. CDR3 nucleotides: TGTGCCAGCAGTGAGCTTGGGGCCGCGACTAATGAAAAACTGTTTTTT.

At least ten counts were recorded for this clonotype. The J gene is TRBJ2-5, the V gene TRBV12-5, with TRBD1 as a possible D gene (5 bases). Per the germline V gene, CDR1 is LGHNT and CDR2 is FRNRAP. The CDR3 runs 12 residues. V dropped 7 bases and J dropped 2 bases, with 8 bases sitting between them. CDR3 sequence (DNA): TGTGCTAGTGCCCAGGGTCAAGAGACCCAGTACTTC. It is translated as CASAQGQETQYF.

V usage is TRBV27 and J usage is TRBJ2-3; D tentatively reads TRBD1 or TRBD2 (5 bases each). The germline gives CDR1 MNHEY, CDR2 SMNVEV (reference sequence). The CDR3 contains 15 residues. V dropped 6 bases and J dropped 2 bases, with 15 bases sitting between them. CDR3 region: CASRSRAGFTDTQYF. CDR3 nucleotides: TGTGCCAGCAGGTCGCGGGCAGGGTTCACAGATACGCAGTATTTT.

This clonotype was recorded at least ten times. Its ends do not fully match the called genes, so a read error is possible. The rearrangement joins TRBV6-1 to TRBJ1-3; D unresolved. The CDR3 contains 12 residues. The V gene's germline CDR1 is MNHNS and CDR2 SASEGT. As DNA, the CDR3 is TGCGCCAGCAGCTCCACCGGAAACACCATATATTTT. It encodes CASSSTGNTIYF.

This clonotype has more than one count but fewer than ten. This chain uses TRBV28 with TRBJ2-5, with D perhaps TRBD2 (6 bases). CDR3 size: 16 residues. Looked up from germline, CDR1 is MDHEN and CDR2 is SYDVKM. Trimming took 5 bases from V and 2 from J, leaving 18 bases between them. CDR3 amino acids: CASSPPVPGGQETQYF. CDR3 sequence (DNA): TGTGCCAGCAGTCCCCCAGTCCCTGGGGGGCAAGAGACCCAGTACTTC.

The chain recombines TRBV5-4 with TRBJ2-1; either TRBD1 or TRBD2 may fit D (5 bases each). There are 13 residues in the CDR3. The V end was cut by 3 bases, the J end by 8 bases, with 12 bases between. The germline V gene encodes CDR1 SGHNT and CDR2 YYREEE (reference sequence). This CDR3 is CASSSSRGDEQFF. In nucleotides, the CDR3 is TGTGCCAGCAGCTCCAGTCGAGGGGATGAGCAGTTCTTC.

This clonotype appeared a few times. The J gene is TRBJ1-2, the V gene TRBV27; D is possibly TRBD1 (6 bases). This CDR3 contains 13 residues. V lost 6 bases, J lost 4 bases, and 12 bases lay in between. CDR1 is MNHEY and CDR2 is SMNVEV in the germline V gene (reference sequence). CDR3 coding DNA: TGTGCCAGCAGATCAGGGGACCGCTATGGCTACACCTTC. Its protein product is CASRSGDRYGYTF.

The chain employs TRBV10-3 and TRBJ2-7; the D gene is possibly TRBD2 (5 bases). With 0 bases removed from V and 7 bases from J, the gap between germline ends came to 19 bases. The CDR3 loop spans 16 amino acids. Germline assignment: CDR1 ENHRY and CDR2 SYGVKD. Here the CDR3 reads CAISESLGSHLGEQYF. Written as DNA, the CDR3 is TGTGCCATCAGTGAGTCGTTAGGGAGCCATCTCGGTGAGCAGTACTTC.

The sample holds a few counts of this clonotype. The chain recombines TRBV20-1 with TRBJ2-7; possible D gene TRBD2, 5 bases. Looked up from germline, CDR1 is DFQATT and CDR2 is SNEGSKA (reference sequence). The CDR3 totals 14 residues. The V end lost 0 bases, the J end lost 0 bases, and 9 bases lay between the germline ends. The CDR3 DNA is TGCAGTGCTAGAGATCGCGGGTACTCCTACGAGCAGTACTTC. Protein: CSARDRGYSYEQYF.

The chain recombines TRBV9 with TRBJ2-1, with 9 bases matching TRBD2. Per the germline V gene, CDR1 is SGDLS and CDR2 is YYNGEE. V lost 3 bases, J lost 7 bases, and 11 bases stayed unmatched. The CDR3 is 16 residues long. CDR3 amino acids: CASSAVSGRDPNEQFF. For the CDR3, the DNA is TGTGCCAGCAGCGCCGTTAGCGGGAGAGATCCAAATGAGCAGTTCTTC.

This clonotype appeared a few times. The CDR3 here is CASSPGGTATEAFF. Here the CDR3 DNA reads TGTGCCAGCAGCCCCGGAGGGACAGCCACTGAAGCTTTCTTT. The chain uses TRBV7-2 and TRBJ1-1; the match to TRBD1 covers 7 bases. J gave up 4 bases and V 5 bases, and 7 bases lay outside the gene matches. The germline CDR1 and CDR2 sequences are SGHTA and FQGNSA. This CDR3 contains 14 residues.

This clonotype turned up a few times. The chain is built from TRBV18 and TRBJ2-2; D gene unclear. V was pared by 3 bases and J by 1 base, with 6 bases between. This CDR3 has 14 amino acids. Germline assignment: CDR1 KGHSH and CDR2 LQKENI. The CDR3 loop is CASSPARNTGELFF. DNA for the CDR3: TGTGCCAGCTCACCGGCAAGGAACACCGGGGAGCTGTTTTTT.

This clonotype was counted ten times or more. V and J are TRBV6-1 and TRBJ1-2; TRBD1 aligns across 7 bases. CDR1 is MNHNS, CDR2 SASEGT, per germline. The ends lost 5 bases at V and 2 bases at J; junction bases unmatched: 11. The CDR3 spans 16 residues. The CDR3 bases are TGTGCCAGCAGTAAGAAGGGACAGCTCAACAACTATGGCTACACCTTC. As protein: CASSKKGQLNNYGYTF.

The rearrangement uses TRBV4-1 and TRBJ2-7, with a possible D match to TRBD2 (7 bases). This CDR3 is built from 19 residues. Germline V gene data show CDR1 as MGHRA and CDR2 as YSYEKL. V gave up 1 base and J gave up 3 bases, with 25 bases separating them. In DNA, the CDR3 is TGCGCCAGCAGCCAAGTTACAGGCTGGGGGGCGGGGGCAGGCTACGAGCAGTACTTC. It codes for CASSQVTGWGAGAGYEQYF.

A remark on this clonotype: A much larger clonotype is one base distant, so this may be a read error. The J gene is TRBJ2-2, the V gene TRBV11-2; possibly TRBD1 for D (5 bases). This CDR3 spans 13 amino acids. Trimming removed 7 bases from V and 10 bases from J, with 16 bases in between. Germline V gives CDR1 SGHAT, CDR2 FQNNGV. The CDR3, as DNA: TGTGCCAGCATCCCAACTGCAGGGAAGGAGCTGTTTTTT. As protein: CASIPTAGKELFF.

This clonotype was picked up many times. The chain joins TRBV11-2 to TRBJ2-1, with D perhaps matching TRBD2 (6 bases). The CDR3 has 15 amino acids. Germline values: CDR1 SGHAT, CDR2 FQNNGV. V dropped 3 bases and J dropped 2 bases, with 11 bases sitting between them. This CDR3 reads CASSFSGFTYNEQFF. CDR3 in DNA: TGTGCCAGCAGCTTTAGCGGATTCACCTACAATGAGCAGTTCTTC.

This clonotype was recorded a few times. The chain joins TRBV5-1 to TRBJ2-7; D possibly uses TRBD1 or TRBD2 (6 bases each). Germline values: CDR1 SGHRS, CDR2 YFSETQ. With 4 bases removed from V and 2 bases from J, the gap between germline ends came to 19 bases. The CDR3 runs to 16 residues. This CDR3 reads CASSPEVGGIAYEQYF. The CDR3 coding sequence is TGCGCCAGCAGCCCAGAGGTGGGGGGCATTGCCTACGAGCAGTACTTC.

CDR3 residues: CASSTHREGDQPQHF. The CDR3 DNA reads TGTGCCAGTAGTACCCACCGGGAGGGCGACCAGCCCCAGCATTTT. The rearrangement links TRBV19 to TRBJ1-5; D call uncertain. Germline loops: CDR1 LNHDA, CDR2 SQIVND (reference sequence). CDR3 length: 15 amino acids. The V end lost 4 bases, the J end lost 7 bases, and 17 bases lay between the germline ends.

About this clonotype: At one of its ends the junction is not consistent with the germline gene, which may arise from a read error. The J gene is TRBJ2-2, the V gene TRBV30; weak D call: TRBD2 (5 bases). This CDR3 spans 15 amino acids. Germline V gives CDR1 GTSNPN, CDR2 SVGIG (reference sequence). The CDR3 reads CAWSAGTRYTGELSF. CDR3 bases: TGTGCCTGGAGTGCCGGAACCCGGTACACCGGGGAGCTGTCTTTT.